This T cell receptor beta chain was sequenced for a study of T cells in localized non-small cell lung cancer. The assay was immunoSEQ multiplex PCR, and TCRdb's table has in-frame clones only and misses some. The sample holds 28,000 or so clones; approximately 84% are singletons and the top ten take more than 9%. Notes on the study in general: Uninvolved adjacent lung had higher T cell clonality than tumor and all other tissues. Longer overall survival associated with higher blood T cell density; shorter survival with higher adjacent-lung clonality. Turning up in adjacent lung were a median approximately 50 of the top 100 tumor clones.

Of note for this clone: The antigen is undetermined.

The CDR3 totals 16 residues. Per the germline V gene, CDR1 is LNHDA and CDR2 is SQIVND (reference sequence). The V and J ends lost 4 bases and 0 bases respectively, with 15 bases between them. Source: peripheral blood, taken before any cancer treatment. The V call is TRBV19, the J call TRBJ1-2; unclear D gene. This sequence was found in a man aged 35-69 years with stage III squamous cell lung carcinoma. The CDR3 DNA reads as TGTGCCAGTAGTACCTCCGCCGGTGGAGCTAACTATGGCTACACCTTC. It translates to CASSTSAGGANYGYTF.